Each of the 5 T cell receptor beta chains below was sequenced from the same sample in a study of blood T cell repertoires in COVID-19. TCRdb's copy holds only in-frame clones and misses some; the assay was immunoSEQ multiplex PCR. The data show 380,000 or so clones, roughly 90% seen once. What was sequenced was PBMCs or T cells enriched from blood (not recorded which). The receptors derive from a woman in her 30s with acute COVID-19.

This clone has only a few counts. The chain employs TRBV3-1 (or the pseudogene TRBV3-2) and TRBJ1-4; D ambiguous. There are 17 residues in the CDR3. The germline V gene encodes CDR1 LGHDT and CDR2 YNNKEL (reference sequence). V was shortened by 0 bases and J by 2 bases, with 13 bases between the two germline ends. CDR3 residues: CASSQESGGGTNEKLFF. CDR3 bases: TGTGCCAGCAGCCAAGAAAGCGGAGGAGGGACTAATGAAAAACTGTTTTTT.

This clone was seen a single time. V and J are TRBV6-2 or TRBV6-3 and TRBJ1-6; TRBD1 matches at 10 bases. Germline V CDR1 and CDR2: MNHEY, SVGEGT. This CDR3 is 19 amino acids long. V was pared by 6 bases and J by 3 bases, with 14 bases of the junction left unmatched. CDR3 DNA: TGTGCCAGCAGCCTCCGAGGACAGGGGGTCCGAATCTATAATTCACCCCTCCACTTT. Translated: CASSLRGQGVRIYNSPLHF.

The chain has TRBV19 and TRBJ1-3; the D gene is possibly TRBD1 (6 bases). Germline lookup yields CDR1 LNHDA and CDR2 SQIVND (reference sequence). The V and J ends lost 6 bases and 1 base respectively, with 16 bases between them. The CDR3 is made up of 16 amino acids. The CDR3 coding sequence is TGTGCCAGTAGCACCCCAGGGGCAGGGTCTGGAAACACCATATATTTT. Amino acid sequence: CASSTPGAGSGNTIYF.

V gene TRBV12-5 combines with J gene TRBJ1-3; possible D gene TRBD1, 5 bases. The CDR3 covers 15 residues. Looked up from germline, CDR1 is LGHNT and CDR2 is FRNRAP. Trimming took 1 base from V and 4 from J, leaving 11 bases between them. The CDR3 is CASGLAGLDGNTIYF. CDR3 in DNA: TGTGCTAGTGGTTTGGCAGGGTTGGACGGAAACACCATATATTTT. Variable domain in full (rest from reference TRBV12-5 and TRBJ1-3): DARVTQTPRHKVTEMGQEVTMRCQPILGHNTVFWYRQTMMQGLELLAYFRNRAPLDDSGMPKDRFSAEMPDATLATLKIQPSEPRDSAVYFCASGLAGLDGNTIYFGEGSWLTVV.

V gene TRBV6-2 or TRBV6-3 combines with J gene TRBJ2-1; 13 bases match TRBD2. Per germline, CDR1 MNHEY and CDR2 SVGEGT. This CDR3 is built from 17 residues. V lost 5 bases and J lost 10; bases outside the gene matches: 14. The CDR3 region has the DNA TGTGCCAGCAGTCCGTTAGTGCTACTAGCGGGGGGGCACGAGCAGTTCTTC. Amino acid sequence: CASSPLVLLAGGHEQFF.